One sample yielded the 22 T cell receptor beta chains listed below, sequenced in a study of Graves' ophthalmopathy and Graves' hyperthyroidism. RNA transcripts were the source from which TCR beta CDR3 regions were amplified. The first-round RT-PCR employed HTBI primers together with the Qiagen OneStep RT-PCR kit. A multiplex PCR was then performed as the second round. TCRdb re-analysed the multiplex PCR reads in MiXCR, keeping a single row per CDR3 protein. This sample has around 470,000 distinct CDR3 sequences, with 13% to 15% found just once. Sequenced sample: blood. All receptors come from a woman aged 30 to 39 with Graves' ophthalmopathy.

In this sample, this clonotype turned up many times. The chain has TRBV5-1 and TRBJ1-1, with 7 bases identical to TRBD1. Trimming removed 4 bases from V and 3 bases from J; junction bases left unmatched: 9. In germline, CDR1 is SGHRS, CDR2 YFSETQ. CDR3 length: 15 amino acids. The CDR3 spells CASSPRQGSDTEAFF. CDR3 nucleotides: TGCGCCAGCAGCCCGCGACAGGGATCGGACACTGAAGCTTTCTTT. Full variable domain (rest looked up from reference TRBV5-1 and TRBJ1-1): KAGVTQTPRYLIKTRGQQVTLSCSPISGHRSVSWYQQTPGQGLQFLFEYFSETQRNKGNFPGRFSGRQFSNSRSEMNVSTLELGDSALYLCASSPRQGSDTEAFFGQGTRLTVV.

This clonotype has a count of ten or more. The chain uses TRBV9 and TRBJ1-6, with 7 bases lining up with TRBD1. Trimming at V came to 1 base and at J to 8 bases, leaving 6 bases not matched to a gene. The CDR3 is 15 amino acids. CDR1 is SGDLS, CDR2 YYNGEE, per germline. The CDR3 coding sequence is TGTGCCAGCAGCGTAACGACAGGGAAGGATTCACCCCTCCACTTT. It encodes CASSVTTGKDSPLHF.

This clonotype was counted at least ten times. The chain recombines TRBV6-2 or TRBV6-3 with TRBJ1-6; TRBD1 matches at 11 bases. The CDR3 is 22 amino acids. The V gene end was trimmed by 5 bases and the J gene end by 0 bases; junction bases not matched to a gene: 18. Looked up from germline, CDR1 is MNHEY and CDR2 is SVGEGT. CDR3 amino acids: CASSTTRDRGKLDLSYNSPLHF. For the CDR3, the DNA is TGTGCCAGCAGTACTACCCGGGACAGGGGGAAGTTGGACCTCTCCTATAATTCACCCCTCCACTTT.

Turning to this clonotype: The conserved phenylalanine or tryptophan normally closing the CDR3 is absent here, so this likely arose from a read error. The chain links TRBV2 to TRBJ2-7; D ambiguous. The CDR3 has 11 residues. The germline CDR1 and CDR2 sequences are SNHLY and FYNNEI. V was pared by 7 bases and J by 9 bases, with 13 bases between. This CDR3 is CASTKEIWQYS. For the CDR3, the DNA is TGTGCCAGCACCAAAGAAATCTGGCAGTACTCC.

This clonotype was observed at least ten times. The chain uses TRBV11-2 and TRBJ1-2; 8 nucleotides align to TRBD1. This CDR3 is built from 15 residues. Trimming took 1 base from V and 4 from J; bases not matched to a gene: 5. Germline V CDR1 and CDR2: SGHAT, FQNNGV. CDR3 residues: CASSLGPDRAYGYTF. The CDR3 nucleotides read TGTGCCAGCAGCTTAGGGCCGGACAGGGCCTATGGCTACACCTTC. Using reference TRBV11-2 and TRBJ1-2 for the parts outside the CDR3, the full variable domain is EAGVAQSPRYKIIEKRQSVAFWCNPISGHATLYWYQQILGQGPKLLIQFQNNGVVDDSQLPKDRFSAERLKGVDSTLKIQPAKLEDSAVYLCASSLGPDRAYGYTFGSGTRLTVV.

The V call is TRBV20-1, the J call TRBJ2-5; D gene ambiguous. Trimming left V 1 base short and J 0 bases short, with 6 bases between. Germline V gene data show CDR1 as DFQATT and CDR2 as SNEGSKA (reference sequence). This CDR3 spans 13 amino acids. The CDR3, as DNA: TGCAGTGCTAGAGGACATTACCAAGAGACCCAGTACTTC. Translation: CSARGHYQETQYF.

This clonotype was counted only a few times. The chain recombines TRBV19 with TRBJ2-5; D is unclear. The germline CDR1 and CDR2 sequences are LNHDA and SQIVND (reference sequence). The CDR3 is made up of 13 amino acids. The ends were cut back, 3 bases at V and 5 bases at J, with 10 bases in the middle. The CDR3 DNA sequence: TGTGCCAGTAGTATCCTAGACGGGGAGACCCAGTACTTC. Amino acids: CASSILDGETQYF.

In its sample, this clonotype was seen many times. V gene TRBV11-3 combines with J gene TRBJ1-1, with D possibly being TRBD1 (5 bases). The CDR3 covers 16 residues. V was pared by 5 bases and J by 2 bases, with 18 bases between. The germline V gene has CDR1 SGHNT and CDR2 YENEEA. CDR3 bases: TGTGCCAGCAGCAATCCCCTAATGGGGGGAAACACTGAAGCTTTCTTT. Translation: CASSNPLMGGNTEAFF.

This clonotype was detected many times. The rearrangement uses TRBV12-3 or TRBV12-4 and TRBJ2-7; D is uncertain. The CDR3 sequence is 12 residues long. With 6 bases removed from V and 3 bases from J, the gap between germline ends came to 9 bases. The CDR3 bases are TGTGCCAGCAGCGCCCGCGGCTACGAGCAGTACTTC. Translated: CASSARGYEQYF.

Concerning this clonotype itself: Since a much larger clone is just one base distant, this may be a read error. The genes are TRBV11-2 and TRBJ2-6; 8 bases match TRBD1. This CDR3 region has 16 residues. CDR1 and CDR2 from the germline V gene are SGHAT and FQNNGV. CDR3 DNA sequence: TGTGCCAGCAGCAAGACAGGGGAGGCTGGGGCCAACGTCCTGTCTTTC. Translating gives CASSKTGEAGANVLSF.

The CDR3 spells CASSRFGGQSNTEAFF. CDR3 DNA: TGCGCCAGCAGCCGGTTCGGGGGGCAATCTAACACTGAAGCTTTCTTT. V gene TRBV4-1 combines with J gene TRBJ1-1; tentative D call: TRBD1 (6 bases). Trimming took 4 bases from V and 2 from J, leaving 17 bases between them. The CDR3 has 16 amino acids. The germline V gene has CDR1 MGHRA and CDR2 YSYEKL.

The table lists this clonotype with many counts. The V call is TRBV29-1, the J call TRBJ1-2; 7 positions match TRBD1. Germline trimming cut 6 bases from V and 4 bases from J; bases unmatched to any gene: 5. The CDR3 contains 12 residues. Germline CDR1 reads SQVTM; CDR2 reads ANQGSEA. The CDR3 spells CSVSGQFYGYTF. The CDR3 bases are TGCAGCGTGTCGGGACAGTTCTATGGCTACACCTTC.

Many counts were recorded for this clonotype. The chain has TRBV28 and TRBJ2-7; the D gene is possibly TRBD2 (6 bases). The germline V gene has CDR1 MDHEN and CDR2 SYDVKM. The CDR3 is made up of 15 amino acids. Trimming shortened V by 7 bases and J by 2 bases, and 18 bases separated the two germline ends. The CDR3 loop reads CASTLQGGATYEQYF. In nucleotides, the CDR3 is TGTGCCAGCACCCTCCAGGGCGGGGCGACCTACGAGCAGTACTTC.

This clonotype was counted only a few times. The chain couples TRBV13 to TRBJ2-2; 8 positions agree with TRBD1. The CDR3 spans 15 residues. With V trimmed by 3 bases and J by 4 bases, 4 bases remained unmatched. Germline assignment: CDR1 PRHDT and CDR2 FYEKMQ (reference sequence). The CDR3 DNA follows: TGTGCCAGCAGCTTTGACAGGGGAGGCACCGGGGAGCTGTTTTTT. Its protein product is CASSFDRGGTGELFF.

This clonotype was found many times. CDR3 loop: CATSDSRTGKDEQYF. Written as DNA, the CDR3 is TGTGCCACCAGTGATTCCCGGACAGGGAAGGACGAGCAGTACTTC. This chain uses TRBV24-1 with TRBJ2-7, with 8 bases lining up with TRBD1. The CDR3 consists of 15 residues. Germline V lookup: CDR1 KGHDR, CDR2 SFDVKD. The ends lost 2 bases at V and 5 bases at J; junction bases unmatched: 7.

This clonotype has a count of ten or more. V and J are TRBV2 and TRBJ2-5; 14 bases fit TRBD2. V shed 3 bases, J shed 7 bases, and the junction held 1 base outside the gene matches. Germline V gives CDR1 SNHLY, CDR2 FYNNEI. CDR3 length equals 14 residues. Here the CDR3 DNA reads TGTGCCAGCAGTGAGGGGACTAGCGGGGGGACCCAGTACTTC. The encoded protein is CASSEGTSGGTQYF.

This clonotype was found many times. CDR3 protein: CASTRGKGETQYF. Written as DNA, the CDR3 is TGTGCCAGCACCCGAGGCAAAGGGGAGACCCAGTACTTC. The chain is built from TRBV27 and TRBJ2-5; D gene uncertain. CDR1 and CDR2 from the germline V gene are MNHEY and SMNVEV (reference sequence). Trimming left V 7 bases short and J 5 bases short, with 14 bases between. This CDR3 has 13 amino acids.

This clonotype was observed at least ten times. The chain joins TRBV15 to TRBJ1-5; D uncertain. V was clipped by 0 bases and J by 4 bases, with 13 bases between them. The CDR3 covers 16 residues. The germline V gene has CDR1 LNHNV and CDR2 YYDKDF (reference sequence). The chain's CDR3 is CATSRDRRGGNQPQHF. The CDR3 coding sequence is TGTGCCACCAGCAGAGATCGTCGGGGAGGGAATCAGCCCCAGCATTTT.

This clonotype was observed many times. The chain carries TRBV24-1 and TRBJ2-2; D unresolved. V was cut by 6 bases and J by 5 bases, with 9 bases left in between. CDR3 length: 13 amino acids. Germline V gene sequence: CDR1 KGHDR, CDR2 SFDVKD. The CDR3 is CATSPVKTGELFF. DNA for the CDR3: TGTGCCACCAGTCCGGTCAAGACCGGGGAGCTGTTTTTT.

Ten or more counts support this clonotype. The chain is built from TRBV6-5 and TRBJ1-1; 9 bases line up with TRBD1. Germline CDR1 reads MNHEY; CDR2 reads SVGAGI. Unmatched junction bases numbered 8, after V lost 2 bases and J lost 4 bases. The CDR3 runs to 16 residues. In DNA, the CDR3 is TGTGCCAGCAGTTACGGGACAGGGCGAGGGGGCACTGAAGCTTTCTTT. Its protein is CASSYGTGRGGTEAFF.

This clonotype was recorded many times. The chain couples TRBV7-2 to TRBJ1-1; weak D call: TRBD1 (5 bases). The CDR3 covers 12 residues. Germline-derived CDR1 and CDR2 are SGHTA and FQGNSA. V gave up 1 base and J gave up 11 bases, with 11 bases separating them. CDR3 residues: CASSLGARDAFF. The CDR3 region has the DNA TGTGCCAGCAGCTTAGGTGCCAGGGACGCTTTCTTT.

This clonotype showed up many times. The rearrangement uses TRBV6-1 and TRBJ1-1, with D perhaps TRBD1 (5 bases). CDR3 length: 14 amino acids. The germline CDR1 and CDR2 sequences are MNHNS and SASEGT. V gave up 6 bases and J gave up 7 bases, with 18 bases separating them. Here the CDR3 DNA reads TGTGCCAGCAGAGGAACGGGGCTGGTAGGTGAAGCTTTCTTT. This encodes CASRGTGLVGEAFF.